These T cell receptor beta chains were read from a single sample in a study of cytomegalovirus exposure and HLA in healthy donors. Data came from immunoSEQ multiplex PCR; TCRdb stores just in-frame clones and leaves some out. The sample has approximately 220,000 clones, 76% seen once; the top ten hold 0.55% to 0.75%. Source material: PBMCs. All receptors come from a man between 18 and 29 years old in good health and CMV-seronegative. CDR3s include the opening cysteine and the closing phenylalanine or tryptophan. A D gene is named only where the DNA matches it firmly. Where a row states a size, it is once, few, many or the class of an expanded clone; other rows omit it.

clone_size d_call j_call v_call cdr3_aa cdr3_nt
once . TRBJ2-7 TRBV5-1 CASSFKQGVTYYEQYF TGCGCCAGCAGCTTTAAACAGGGCGTTACCTACTACGAGCAGTACTTC
. . TRBJ2-7 TRBV7-8 CASSRGAEQYF TGTGCCAGCAGCCGGGGGGCCGAGCAGTACTTC
. TRBD1 TRBJ2-5 TRBV7-9 CASSSTGTGVRQETQYF TGTGCCAGCAGCTCCACCGGGACAGGGGTCCGACAAGAGACCCAGTACTTC
. . TRBJ1-3 TRBV6-1 CASSDGSGAGGNTIYF TGTGCCAGCAGTGATGGATCAGGGGCCGGTGGAAACACCATATATTTT
. . TRBJ2-7 TRBV28 CASRLGTPTLYEQYF TGTGCCAGCCGACTCGGGACACCCACCCTCTACGAGCAGTACTTC
. . TRBJ1-4 TRBV2 CASSEGGATNEKLFF TGTGCCAGCAGTGAAGGCGGGGCAACTAATGAAAAACTGTTTTTT
once . TRBJ2-3 TRBV11-2 CASIQNGDTQYF TGTGCCAGCATCCAGAACGGGGATACGCAGTATTTT
once . TRBJ2-7 TRBV6-5 CASSYESGLDEQYF TGTGCCAGCAGTTACGAGAGTGGACTCGACGAGCAGTACTTC
few TRBD2 TRBJ2-7 TRBV2 CASTPVGGSSYEQYF TGTGCCAGCACCCCCGTCGGCGGGAGCTCCTACGAGCAGTACTTC
. . TRBJ2-7 TRBV7-6 CASSLDDRSYEQYF TGTGCCAGCAGCTTAGACGACAGGTCCTACGAGCAGTACTTC
. TRBD2 TRBJ2-1 TRBV5-1 CASSLEKREGNEQFF TGCGCCAGCAGCTTGGAGAAGCGGGAGGGAAATGAGCAGTTCTTC
. . TRBJ1-3 TRBV4-1 CASSQDGIGTGNTIYF TGCGCCAGCAGCCAAGACGGGATCGGAACTGGAAACACCATATATTTT
. TRBD1 TRBJ2-2 TRBV11-2 CASSLGRGQGAVTGELFF TGTGCCAGCAGCTTAGGTCGAGGACAGGGGGCGGTCACCGGGGAGCTGTTTTTT
few . TRBJ1-2 TRBV10-3 CAISESDSRNGYTF TGTGCCATCAGTGAGTCTGACAGTCGAAATGGCTACACCTTC
. . TRBJ2-7 TRBV28 CASSPTGSGAYEQYF TGTGCCAGCAGTCCCACCGGTTCGGGGGCCTACGAGCAGTACTTC
. TRBD2 TRBJ2-5 TRBV4-2 CASSLRLAGGSNSAETQYF TGTGCCAGCAGCCTACGACTAGCGGGAGGCTCGAATTCGGCCGAGACCCAGTACTTC
once . TRBJ2-7 TRBV9 CASSVTVGTASSYEQYF TGTGCCAGCAGCGTGACGGTTGGGACTGCGAGCTCCTACGAGCAGTACTTC
. . TRBJ2-7 TRBV29-1 CSVEREYEQYF TGCAGCGTTGAACGGGAATACGAGCAGTACTTC